Following are 24 T cell receptor beta chains from one sample sequenced in a study of cytomegalovirus exposure and HLA in healthy donors. The PCR made use of 60 Vbeta and 13 Jbeta primers. The method was immunoSEQ multiplex PCR; TCRdb's version includes in-frame clones alone and lacks a portion of them. The sample has more than 95,000 clones, 74% seen once. Sequencing was carried out using PBMCs. The origin of the receptors is a woman aged 50 to 65 in good health and CMV-seropositive.

V gene TRBV25-1 combines with J gene TRBJ2-7; D possibly corresponds to TRBD2 (7 bases). Trimming shortened V by 9 bases and J by 3 bases, and 18 bases separated the two germline ends. Germline CDR1 reads MGHDK; CDR2 reads SYGVNS. CDR3 length: 14 amino acids. The CDR3 region has the DNA TGTGCCAGTAGAGAAGGGGGGGCTGTCTACGAGCAGTACTTC. It yields the protein CASREGGAVYEQYF.

This chain connects TRBV28 to TRBJ1-6; D perhaps matches TRBD1 (6 bases). The CDR3 runs 17 residues. Germline CDR1 reads MDHEN; CDR2 reads SYDVKM. The V gene lost 6 bases and the J gene lost 0 bases, with 15 bases spanning the gap. The CDR3 reads CASSHNTGSSYNSPLHF. The CDR3 DNA is TGTGCCAGCAGCCACAATACAGGGAGCTCCTATAATTCACCCCTCCACTTT.

The rearrangement joins TRBV28 to TRBJ1-2; TRBD1 might be the D (6 bases). The CDR3 consists of 16 residues. V lost 6 bases, J lost 0 bases, and 17 bases lay in between. Germline CDR1 is MDHEN and CDR2 is SYDVKM. CDR3 sequence: CASSIFSRGSNYGYTF. The CDR3 bases are TGTGCCAGCAGCATCTTCAGCAGGGGCTCTAACTATGGCTACACCTTC.

This clone has only a few counts. J is TRBJ1-3 and V is TRBV6-1; D may be TRBD1 (5 bases). Deletions cut 2 bases from V and 0 bases from J, with 8 bases between. The germline gives CDR1 MNHNS, CDR2 SASEGT. The length of the CDR3 is 15 residues. CDR3 loop: CASSEQGSSGNTIYF. The DNA for the CDR3 is TGTGCCAGCAGTGAACAGGGTAGCTCTGGAAACACCATATATTTT.

CDR3 amino acids: CAWSASGNSNQPQHF. DNA of the CDR3: TGTGCCTGGAGCGCCTCGGGGAATAGCAATCAGCCCCAGCATTTT. V and J are TRBV30 and TRBJ1-5; D gene unclear. Germline lookup yields CDR1 GTSNPN and CDR2 SVGIG (reference sequence). The V and J ends lost 3 bases and 0 bases respectively, with 12 bases between them. The CDR3 is 15 amino acids.

This clone came up once. The chain links TRBV9 to TRBJ2-2; 7 positions agree with TRBD1. The CDR3 consists of 16 residues. Germline loops: CDR1 SGDLS, CDR2 YYNGEE. V trimming: 3 bases; J trimming: 0 bases; junction bases outside the gene matches: 5. The DNA of the CDR3 is TGTGCCAGCAGCGCCAGACAGGGCGCGAACACCGGGGAGCTGTTTTTT. Its translation is CASSARQGANTGELFF.

V and J are TRBV18 and TRBJ2-7; 10 bases agree with TRBD2. The length of the CDR3 is 14 residues. The V gene end was trimmed by 6 bases and the J gene end by 2 bases; junction bases not matched to a gene: 4. The germline V gene has CDR1 KGHSH and CDR2 LQKENI. The CDR3 coding sequence is TGTGCCAGCTCCCTTACTAGCGGGGCCTACGAGCAGTACTTC. It codes for CASSLTSGAYEQYF.

The chain uses TRBV5-1 and TRBJ2-1; tentatively, D is TRBD2 (5 bases). Trimming stripped 6 bases from V and 0 bases from J, with 10 bases between. The CDR3 has 14 residues. The germline CDR1 and CDR2 sequences are SGHRS and YFSETQ. CDR3 in DNA: TGCGCCAGCATCCCTAGCCTCTCCTACAATGAGCAGTTCTTC. Translated, it gives CASIPSLSYNEQFF.

The chain links TRBV29-1 to TRBJ1-1; D remains ambiguous. The germline V and J ends were trimmed by 5 bases and 2 bases, with 12 bases remaining between them. This CDR3 spans 13 amino acids. Germline CDR1 is SQVTM and CDR2 is ANQGSEA. CDR3 in amino acids: CSVHGRLNTEAFF. In DNA, the CDR3 is TGCAGCGTTCATGGGAGATTAAACACTGAAGCTTTCTTT.

The chain joins TRBV5-1 to TRBJ2-3; the match to TRBD2 covers 7 bases. Losses at the gene ends were 4 bases for V and 0 bases for J; bases not matched to a gene: 5. CDR1 and CDR2 from the germline V gene are SGHRS and YFSETQ. This CDR3 contains 15 residues. CDR3 coding DNA: TGCGCCAGCAGCGGAAGCGGGGAGAGCACAGATACGCAGTATTTT. Protein sequence: CASSGSGESTDTQYF.

The rearrangement joins TRBV9 to TRBJ2-5, with a weak D call TRBD1 (5 bases). V shed 4 bases and J shed 1 base, with 11 bases lying between them. There are 14 residues in the CDR3. Germline V gene lookup returns CDR1 SGDLS and CDR2 YYNGEE. The CDR3 reads CASSSRELQETQYF. The CDR3 coding sequence is TGTGCCAGCAGCTCCAGGGAACTCCAAGAGACCCAGTACTTC.

The chain employs TRBV5-6 and TRBJ2-7; possibly TRBD2 for D (6 bases). Trimming took 6 bases from V and 5 from J, leaving 15 bases between them. Germline CDR1 reads SGHDT; CDR2 reads YYEEEE. The CDR3 consists of 13 residues. The CDR3 sequence is CASKVGGVHEQYF. CDR3 nucleotides: TGTGCCAGCAAGGTCGGGGGTGTTCACGAGCAGTACTTC.

This chain uses TRBV28 with TRBJ2-7, with D tentatively TRBD2 (6 bases). CDR3 length equals 15 residues. Trimming removed 5 bases from V and 2 bases from J, with 16 bases in between. In germline, CDR1 is MDHEN, CDR2 SYDVKM. The CDR3 sequence: CASSGAGTGPYEQYF. CDR3 in DNA: TGTGCCAGCAGTGGGGCCGGGACTGGCCCCTACGAGCAGTACTTC.

The V call is TRBV2, the J call TRBJ2-5; 9 bases align to TRBD2. The junction had 4 bases not matched to a gene; V was cut back by 3 bases and J by 5 bases. Germline assignment: CDR1 SNHLY and CDR2 FYNNEI. There are 14 residues in the CDR3. The CDR3 region is CASSERGGFETQYF. The CDR3, as DNA: TGTGCCAGCAGTGAGCGGGGGGGCTTTGAGACCCAGTACTTC.

The rearrangement joins TRBV7-9 to TRBJ1-4; TRBD1 agrees at 8 bases. The germline V gene has CDR1 SEHNR and CDR2 FQNEAQ (reference sequence). The CDR3 is 15 residues long. Germline trimming cut 5 bases from V and 0 bases from J; bases unmatched to any gene: 2. The CDR3 spells CASSPGQATNEKLFF. The CDR3 bases are TGTGCCAGCAGCCCGGGACAGGCAACTAATGAAAAACTGTTTTTT.

V usage is TRBV27 and J usage is TRBJ1-6, with TRBD1 as a possible D gene (6 bases). The CDR3 extends over 15 amino acids. Deletions cut 2 bases from V and 8 bases from J, with 13 bases between. The V gene's germline CDR1 is MNHEY and CDR2 SMNVEV (reference sequence). The CDR3 DNA sequence: TGTGCCAGCAGTTTAGGGGGGGACACCTATTCACCCCTCCACTTT. This translates into CASSLGGDTYSPLHF.

The chain employs TRBV2 and TRBJ2-3; 13 positions agree with TRBD2. Trimming took 4 bases from V and 0 from J; bases not matched to a gene: 1. This CDR3 region has 16 residues. The V gene's germline CDR1 is SNHLY and CDR2 FYNNEI. The CDR3 DNA sequence: TGTGCCAGCAGTGGGGGACTAGCGGGGAGCACAGATACGCAGTATTTT. It encodes CASSGGLAGSTDTQYF.

This chain joins TRBV28 and TRBJ1-2; 9 nucleotides agree with TRBD1. The CDR3 sequence is 15 residues long. CDR1 is MDHEN, CDR2 SYDVKM, per germline. V was pared by 5 bases and J by 4 bases, with 8 bases of the junction left unmatched. CDR3 coding DNA: TGTGCCAGCAGTCCTAGACCGGGACAGGGCTATGGCTACACCTTC. Translating it yields CASSPRPGQGYGYTF.

This rearrangement joins TRBV18 to TRBJ1-4; possibly TRBD1 for D (6 bases). V dropped 5 bases and J dropped 5 bases, with 15 bases sitting between them. The CDR3 consists of 15 residues. Per the germline V gene, CDR1 is KGHSH and CDR2 is LQKENI. The CDR3 DNA reads TGTGCCAGCTCAGGGCGGACAGTACAAAATGAAAAACTGTTTTTT. Its translation is CASSGRTVQNEKLFF.

This chain uses TRBV7-2 with TRBJ1-5; D unresolved. The V end lost 8 bases, the J end lost 7 bases, and 18 bases lay between the germline ends. This CDR3 contains 14 residues. Germline V CDR1 and CDR2: SGHTA, FQGNSA. The CDR3 DNA follows: TGTGCCAGCGGCCTGTCGACTTTAAACCAGCCCCAGCATTTT. Protein: CASGLSTLNQPQHF. The variable domain in full, completed from reference TRBV7-2 and TRBJ1-5, reads GAGVSQSPSNKVTEKGKDVELRCDPISGHTALYWYRQSLGQGLEFLIYFQGNSAPDKSGLPSDRFSAERTGGSVSTLTIQRTQQEDSAVYLCASGLSTLNQPQHFGDGTRLSIL.

This clone was recorded once. This chain joins TRBV19 and TRBJ2-2; TRBD1 is a possible D gene (5 bases). CDR3 length: 16 amino acids. Germline V gene lookup returns CDR1 LNHDA and CDR2 SQIVND (reference sequence). Trimming cost V 8 bases and J 0 bases, with 16 bases left between them. Here the CDR3 DNA reads TGTGCCAGTGCCGGACACCGCCTTTCGAACACCGGGGAGCTGTTTTTT. Encoded protein: CASAGHRLSNTGELFF.

The chain combines TRBV28 with TRBJ2-2, with a weak D call TRBD2 (6 bases). V was trimmed by 7 bases and J by 4 bases, leaving 16 bases between them. The CDR3 consists of 15 residues. The germline CDR1 and CDR2 sequences are MDHEN and SYDVKM. CDR3 protein: CASTPFSGVTGELFF. CDR3 nucleotide sequence: TGTGCCAGCACCCCCTTTAGCGGAGTCACCGGGGAGCTGTTTTTT.

The chain links TRBV7-9 to TRBJ2-1; D is unresolved. Looked up from germline, CDR1 is SEHNR and CDR2 is FQNEAQ (reference sequence). Trimming took off 3 bases at V and 4 bases at J, with 7 bases between the two ends. The CDR3 runs 13 residues. This CDR3 is CASSLGSYNEQFF. CDR3 DNA: TGTGCCAGCAGCTTGGGCAGTTACAATGAGCAGTTCTTC.

This clone was picked up one time. The chain recombines TRBV10-3 with TRBJ2-2, with 9 bases identical to TRBD1. The junction had 9 bases not matched to a gene; V was cut back by 11 bases and J by 5 bases. Germline V gives CDR1 ENHRY, CDR2 SYGVKD. The CDR3 has 14 residues. The CDR3 nucleotides are TGTGCCTCCAAAGAGACAGGGGGAACCGGGGAGCTGTTTTTT. This translates into CASKETGGTGELFF.